This T cell receptor (beta chain) was identified during a study of human T cells and chemical hapten exposure. Noted time point: patch test 3, about 24 weeks after DPC sensitization. Indicated treatment: therapeutic diphenylcyclopropenone sensitization with weekly scalp DPC. Ahead of each patch test application, blood was drawn. The authors extracted total RNA from unfractionated whole blood. The library put unique molecular identifiers onto individual cDNA molecules. TCRdb analysed the RACE reads with MiXCR anew, one entry per CDR3 protein. Of 150,000 to 200,000 distinct CDR3 sequences listed, around 23% are singletons. CDR1 and CDR2 from the germline V gene are SGDLS and YYNGEE. Trimming shortened V by 7 bases and J by 9 bases, and 16 bases separated the two germline ends. CDR3 length: 12 residues.

This sample comprised whole blood, obtained in connection with sensitization to the hapten diphenylcyclopropenone (DPC). The chain links TRBV9 to TRBJ2-5; possibly TRBD1 for D (5 bases). The sequence was obtained from a woman in her 40s with alopecia areata. Some clones in this sample may be carry-over from other donors' samples. CDR3 sequence (DNA): TGTGCCAGCGGTCAGGGCCCTTTGGCCCAGTACTTC. Its translation: CASGQGPLAQYF.